The rows below give T cell receptor beta chains drawn from one sample of a study of T-cell reconstitution after alpha-beta-depleted transplantation in children. Each CDR3 protein gets one entry after TCRdb re-called the PCR reads with MiXCR. The table lists about 640,000 distinct CDR3 sequences, 10% to 15% of them singletons. The sample in question was PBMCs, mostly from graft donor cells, obtained 360 days after TCRalphabeta/CD19-depleted stem cell transplant. The receptors derive from a male patient between 10 and 17 years old who had a stem cell transplant for acute myeloid leukemia, so the T cells may come from the graft donor. Each CDR3 is given with its conserved first and last residue. Each record gives: D gene, V gene, J gene, clone size, CDR3 protein, CDR3 DNA. The D gene is left open where the match is weak. Expanded clones are given a class, and other clones once, few, many or no size at all.

D: NA; V: TRBV30; J: TRBJ1-1; size: many; CDR3: CAWSGGPNTEAFF; DNA: TGTGCCTGGAGTGGGGGGCCGAACACTGAAGCTTTCTTT
D: NA; V: TRBV12-3/TRBV12-4; J: TRBJ1-5; size: many; CDR3: CASRLGDNQPQHF; DNA: TGTGCCAGCAGGCTAGGGGACAATCAGCCCCAGCATTTT
D: NA; V: TRBV4-3; J: TRBJ2-1; size: few; CDR3: CASSQERADNEQFF; DNA: TGCGCCAGCAGCCAAGAACGGGCCGACAATGAGCAGTTCTTC
D: TRBD1; V: TRBV9; J: TRBJ2-7; size: NA; CDR3: CASSVDTGGGEQYF; DNA: TGTGCCAGCAGCGTAGATACAGGGGGCGGCGAGCAGTACTTC
D: NA; V: TRBV20-1; J: TRBJ2-1; size: few; CDR3: CSAKRPAFNEQFF; DNA: TGCAGTGCTAAGAGACCAGCTTTCAATGAGCAGTTCTTC
D: NA; V: TRBV5-5; J: TRBJ2-7; size: few; CDR3: CASSSGSWRYEQYF; DNA: TGTGCCAGCAGCTCCGGAAGCTGGAGGTACGAGCAGTACTTC
D: TRBD2; V: TRBV29-1; J: TRBJ2-7; size: many; CDR3: CSVGTSVAYEQYF; DNA: TGCAGCGTGGGGACTAGCGTAGCCTACGAGCAGTACTTC
D: TRBD2; V: TRBV20-1; J: TRBJ2-1; size: many; CDR3: CSARALRLAGGSGEQFF; DNA: TGCAGTGCTAGAGCCCTCCGACTAGCGGGAGGGTCAGGTGAGCAGTTCTTC
D: TRBD2; V: TRBV4-2; J: TRBJ2-7; size: few; CDR3: CASSQPGLAQEQYF; DNA: TGTGCCAGCAGCCAACCGGGACTAGCTCAGGAGCAGTACTTC
D: TRBD1; V: TRBV12-3/TRBV12-4; J: TRBJ2-1; size: few; CDR3: CASSDRDRANEQFF; DNA: TGTGCCAGCAGTGACCGGGACAGGGCCAATGAGCAGTTCTTC
D: TRBD1; V: TRBV25-1; J: TRBJ2-1; size: many; CDR3: CASGGGVDRGRVEQFF; DNA: TGTGCCAGCGGGGGCGGGGTAGACAGGGGGCGAGTTGAGCAGTTCTTC
D: NA; V: TRBV4-3; J: TRBJ2-7; size: few; CDR3: CASSQGYLGEQYF; DNA: TGCGCCAGCAGCCAGGGATATTTGGGCGAGCAGTACTTC
D: TRBD2; V: TRBV20-1; J: TRBJ2-7; size: once; CDR3: CSAAKLAGASYEQYF; DNA: TGCAGTGCTGCAAAACTAGCGGGAGCATCCTACGAGCAGTACTTC
D: NA; V: TRBV12-3/TRBV12-4; J: TRBJ2-2; size: few; CDR3: CASSFGDFATGELFF; DNA: TGTGCCAGCAGTTTTGGGGACTTTGCCACCGGGGAGCTGTTTTTT
D: NA; V: TRBV19; J: TRBJ2-1; size: few; CDR3: CASTPSSYNEQFF; DNA: TGTGCCAGTACACCGAGCTCCTACAATGAGCAGTTCTTC
D: NA; V: TRBV4-2; J: TRBJ2-1; size: NA; CDR3: CASSQDSSYNDQFF; DNA: TGTGCCAGCAGCCAAGACTCCTCCTACAATGACCAGTTCTTC
D: NA; V: TRBV7-6; J: TRBJ2-3; size: few; CDR3: CASSPTIGSYTDTQYF; DNA: TGTGCCAGCAGTCCAACCATCGGGAGCTACACAGATACGCAGTATTTT
D: NA; V: TRBV5-1; J: TRBJ1-2; size: few; CDR3: CASSLDRQFYGYTF; DNA: TGCGCCAGCAGCTTGGACCGACAGTTCTATGGCTACACCTTC
D: NA; V: TRBV4-3; J: TRBJ2-6; size: NA; CDR3: CASSHKLTLASGANVLTF; DNA: TGCGCCAGCAGCCATAAATTGACACTGGCTTCTGGGGCCAACGTCCTGACTTTC
D: NA; V: TRBV12-3/TRBV12-4; J: TRBJ2-1; size: NA; CDR3: CASVTGPYNEQFF; DNA: TGTGCCAGCGTGACAGGTCCCTACAATGAGCAGTTCTTC
D: NA; V: TRBV5-1; J: TRBJ2-7; size: NA; CDR3: CASTLPRVGEQYF; DNA: TGCGCCAGCACCCTCCCCAGGGTGGGGGAGCAGTACTTC
D: NA; V: TRBV28; J: TRBJ1-1; size: many; CDR3: CASSSLEAFF; DNA: TGTGCCAGCAGTTCCCTTGAAGCTTTCTTT
D: NA; V: TRBV5-1; J: TRBJ2-1; size: many; CDR3: CASSLGLTPYNEQFF; DNA: TGCGCCAGCAGCTTGGGTCTTACTCCCTACAATGAGCAGTTCTTC
D: NA; V: TRBV7-2; J: TRBJ2-5; size: many; CDR3: CASRITRPFQETQYF; DNA: TGTGCCAGCAGAATTACGAGGCCCTTCCAAGAGACCCAGTACTTC
D: TRBD2; V: TRBV5-1; J: TRBJ2-1; size: few; CDR3: CASSSAFLAGAYNEQFF; DNA: TGCGCCAGCAGCTCGGCTTTTCTAGCGGGAGCCTACAATGAGCAGTTCTTC
D: TRBD2; V: TRBV7-4; J: TRBJ2-2; size: few; CDR3: CASSFPAGGHTGELFF; DNA: TGTGCCAGCAGCTTCCCAGCGGGAGGGCACACCGGGGAGCTGTTTTTT
D: NA; V: TRBV20-1; J: TRBJ2-5; size: few; CDR3: CSAPWWERETQYF; DNA: TGCAGTGCTCCATGGTGGGAGCGTGAGACCCAGTACTTC
D: NA; V: TRBV14; J: TRBJ2-3; size: many; CDR3: CASSQFYGYTTDTQYF; DNA: TGTGCCAGCAGCCAATTTTACGGCTACACCACAGATACGCAGTATTTT
D: NA; V: TRBV25-1; J: TRBJ2-3; size: NA; CDR3: CASSAATDTQYF; DNA: TGTGCCAGCAGTGCCGCAACAGATACGCAGTATTTT
D: NA; V: TRBV28; J: TRBJ2-4; size: NA; CDR3: CASSPLLGGRNIQYF; DNA: TGTGCCAGCAGTCCCCTACTGGGGGGCCGGAACATTCAGTACTTC
D: NA; V: TRBV20-1; J: TRBJ2-5; size: many; CDR3: CSAPIGPQYF; DNA: TGCAGTGCACCGATTGGGCCCCAGTACTTC
D: NA; V: TRBV20-1; J: TRBJ2-1; size: few; CDR3: CSARDSGGVVYNEQFF; DNA: TGCAGTGCTAGAGATTCCGGGGGAGTTGTATACAATGAGCAGTTCTTC
D: NA; V: TRBV14; J: TRBJ2-5; size: NA; CDR3: CASSQDIFTGSWETQYF; DNA: TGTGCCAGCAGCCAAGATATCTTTACAGGGTCGTGGGAGACCCAGTACTTC
D: NA; V: TRBV5-6; J: TRBJ2-7; size: NA; CDR3: CASSLVTEPFPYEQYF; DNA: TGTGCCAGCAGCTTAGTGACGGAGCCCTTCCCCTACGAGCAGTACTTC
D: TRBD2; V: TRBV4-1; J: TRBJ2-1; size: few; CDR3: CASSQEGSGYTYNEQFF; DNA: TGCGCCAGCAGCCAAGAGGGTAGCGGGTACACCTACAATGAGCAGTTCTTC
D: NA; V: TRBV24-1; J: TRBJ2-1; size: NA; CDR3: CATRGPHSYNEQFF; DNA: TGTGCCACCAGGGGACCACACTCCTACAATGAGCAGTTCTTC
D: TRBD2; V: TRBV7-6; J: TRBJ2-2; size: few; CDR3: CASSSILAGGIANTGELFF; DNA: TGTGCCAGCAGCTCAATACTAGCGGGAGGTATCGCGAACACCGGGGAGCTGTTTTTT